The source of this TCR beta chain is a study of regulatory dendritic cells for organ transplantation. Study details: Monocytes received vitamin D3 on days 0 and 4, IL-10 on day 4.

Trimming at V came to 6 bases and at J to 4 bases, leaving 9 bases not matched to a gene. From germline, CDR1 is SNHLY and CDR2 FYNNEI. This CDR3 is built from 15 residues. As for this clone: Its antigen is unidentified.

Assay used: immunoSEQ multiplex PCR; TCRdb lists only in-frame clones, some missing. The repertoire holds 9,500 to 11,000 clones, with 75% as singletons. Allogeneic regulatory or mature dendritic cells were co-cultured for 5 days with CFSE-labeled sorted T cells at 1:10. Sequenced sample: memory CD4+ T cells from blood cultured with regulatory dendritic cells. The sample's subset: CD45RO+ memory T cells. V and J are TRBV2 and TRBJ2-3; TRBD1 matches 8 bases. The source of this sequence is a human donor in good health. The CDR3 coding sequence is TGTGCCAGCAGCGGGGACAGGCCCGTCCCAGATACGCAGTATTTT. It is translated as CASSGDRPVPDTQYF.